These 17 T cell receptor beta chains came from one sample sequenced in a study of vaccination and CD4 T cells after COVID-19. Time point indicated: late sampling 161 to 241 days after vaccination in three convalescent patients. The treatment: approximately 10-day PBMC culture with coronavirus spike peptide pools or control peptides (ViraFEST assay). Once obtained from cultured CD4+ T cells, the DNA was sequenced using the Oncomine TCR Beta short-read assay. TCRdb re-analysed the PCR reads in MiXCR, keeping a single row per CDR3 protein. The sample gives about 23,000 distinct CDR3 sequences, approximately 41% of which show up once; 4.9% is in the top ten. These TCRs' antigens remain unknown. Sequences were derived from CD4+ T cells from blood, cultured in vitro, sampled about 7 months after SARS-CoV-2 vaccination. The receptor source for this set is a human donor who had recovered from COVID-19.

This CDR3 is CATSDPSGTLRFF. The DNA of the CDR3 is TGTGCCACCAGTGACCCCTCCGGGACCCTTCGGTTCTTC. The V call is TRBV24-1, the J call TRBJ2-1; D is tentatively TRBD1 or TRBD2 (5 bases each). This CDR3 region has 13 residues. The V end was cut by 4 bases, the J end by 15 bases, with 18 bases between. Germline CDR1 and CDR2: KGHDR and SFDVKD.

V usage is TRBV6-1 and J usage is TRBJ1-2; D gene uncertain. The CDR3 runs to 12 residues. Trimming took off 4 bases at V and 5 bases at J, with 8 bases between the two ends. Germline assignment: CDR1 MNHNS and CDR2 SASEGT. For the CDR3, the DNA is TGTGCCAGCAGTGTGACTGATTATGGCTACACCTTC. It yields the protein CASSVTDYGYTF.

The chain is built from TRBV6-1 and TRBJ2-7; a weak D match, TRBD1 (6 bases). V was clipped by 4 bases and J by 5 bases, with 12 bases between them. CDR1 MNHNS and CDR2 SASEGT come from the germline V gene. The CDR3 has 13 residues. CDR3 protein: CASSATGSDEQYF. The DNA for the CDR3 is TGTGCCAGCAGTGCCACAGGGAGCGACGAGCAGTACTTC.

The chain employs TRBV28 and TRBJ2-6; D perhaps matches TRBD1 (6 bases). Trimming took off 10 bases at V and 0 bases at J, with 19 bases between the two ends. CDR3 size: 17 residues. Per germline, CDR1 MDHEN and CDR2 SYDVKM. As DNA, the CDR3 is TGTGCCATCTCCGAACAGGGCGTCAGCTCTGGGGCCAACGTCCTGACTTTC. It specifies CAISEQGVSSGANVLTF.

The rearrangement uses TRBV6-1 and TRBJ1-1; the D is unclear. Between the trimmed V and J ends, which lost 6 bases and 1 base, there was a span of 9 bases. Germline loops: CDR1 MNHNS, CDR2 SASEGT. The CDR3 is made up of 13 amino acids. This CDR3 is CASRRLENTEAFF. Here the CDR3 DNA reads TGTGCCAGCAGGCGGTTGGAGAACACTGAAGCTTTCTTT.

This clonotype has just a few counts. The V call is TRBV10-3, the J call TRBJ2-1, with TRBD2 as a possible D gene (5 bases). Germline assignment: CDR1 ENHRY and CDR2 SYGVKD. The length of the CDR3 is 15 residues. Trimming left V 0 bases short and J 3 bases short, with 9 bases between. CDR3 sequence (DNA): TGTGCCATCAGTGAGTCGGTCGGGAACTACAATGAGCAGTTCTTC. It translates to CAISESVGNYNEQFF.

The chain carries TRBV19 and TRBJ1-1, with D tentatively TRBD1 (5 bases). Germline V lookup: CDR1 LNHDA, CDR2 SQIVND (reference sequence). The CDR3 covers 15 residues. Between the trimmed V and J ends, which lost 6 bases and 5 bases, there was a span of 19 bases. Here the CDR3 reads CASSIPGTRWTEAFF. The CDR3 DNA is TGTGCCAGTAGCATACCAGGGACCCGTTGGACTGAAGCTTTCTTT.

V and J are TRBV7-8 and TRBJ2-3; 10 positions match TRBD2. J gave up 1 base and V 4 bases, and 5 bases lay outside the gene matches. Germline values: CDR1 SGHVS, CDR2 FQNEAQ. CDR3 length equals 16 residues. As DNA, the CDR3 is TGTGCCAGCAGCTCTGACGGGACTAGCGGCACAGATACGCAGTATTTT. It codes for CASSSDGTSGTDTQYF.

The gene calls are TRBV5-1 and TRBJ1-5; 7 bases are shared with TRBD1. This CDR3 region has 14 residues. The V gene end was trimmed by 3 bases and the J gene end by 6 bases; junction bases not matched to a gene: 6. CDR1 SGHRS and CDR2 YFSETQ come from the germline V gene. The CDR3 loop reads CASSSGTEGQPQHF. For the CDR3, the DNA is TGCGCCAGCAGCTCCGGGACAGAGGGTCAGCCCCAGCATTTT.

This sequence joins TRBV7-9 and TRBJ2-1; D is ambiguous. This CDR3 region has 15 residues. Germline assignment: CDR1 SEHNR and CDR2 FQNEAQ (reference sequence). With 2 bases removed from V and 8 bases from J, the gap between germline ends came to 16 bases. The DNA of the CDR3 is TGTGCCAGCAGCTTACTCCCTAGTTACCGCGATGAGCAGTTCTTC. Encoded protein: CASSLLPSYRDEQFF.

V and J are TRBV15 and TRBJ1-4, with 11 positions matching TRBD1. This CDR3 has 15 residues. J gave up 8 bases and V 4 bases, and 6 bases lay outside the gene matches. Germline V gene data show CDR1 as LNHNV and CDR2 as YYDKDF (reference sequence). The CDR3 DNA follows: TGTGCCACCAGCAACCGGGACAGGGGGGTGGAAAAACTGTTTTTT. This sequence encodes CATSNRDRGVEKLFF.

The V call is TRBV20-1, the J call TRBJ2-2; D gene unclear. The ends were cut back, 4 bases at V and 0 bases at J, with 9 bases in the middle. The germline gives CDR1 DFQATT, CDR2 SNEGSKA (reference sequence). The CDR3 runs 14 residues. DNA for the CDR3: TGCAGTGCTACTTGGCAAGCGAACACCGGGGAGCTGTTTTTT. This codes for CSATWQANTGELFF.

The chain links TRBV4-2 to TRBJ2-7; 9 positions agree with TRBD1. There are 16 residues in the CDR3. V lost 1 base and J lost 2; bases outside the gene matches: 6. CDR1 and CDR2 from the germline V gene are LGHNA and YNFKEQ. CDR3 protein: CASSQGWGDRAYEQYF. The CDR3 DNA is TGTGCCAGCAGCCAAGGGTGGGGGGACAGGGCCTACGAGCAGTACTTC.

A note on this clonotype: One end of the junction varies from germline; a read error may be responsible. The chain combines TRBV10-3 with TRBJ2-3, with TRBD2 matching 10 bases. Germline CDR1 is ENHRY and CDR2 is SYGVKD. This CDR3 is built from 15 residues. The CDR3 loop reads CVIGEAGGYTDTQYF. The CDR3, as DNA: TGTGTCATCGGGGAAGCGGGAGGGTACACAGATACGCAGTATTTT.

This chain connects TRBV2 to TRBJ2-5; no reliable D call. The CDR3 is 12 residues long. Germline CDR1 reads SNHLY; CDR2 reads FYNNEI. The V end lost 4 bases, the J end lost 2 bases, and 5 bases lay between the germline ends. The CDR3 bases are TGTGCCAGCAGTGTGGGGCAAGAGACCCAGTACTTC. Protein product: CASSVGQETQYF. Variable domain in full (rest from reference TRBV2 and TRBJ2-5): EPEVTQTPSHQVTQMGQEVILRCVPISNHLYFYWYRQILGQKVEFLVSFYNNEISEKSEIFDDQFSVERPDGSNFTLKIRSTKLEDSAMYFCASSVGQETQYFGPGTRLLVL.

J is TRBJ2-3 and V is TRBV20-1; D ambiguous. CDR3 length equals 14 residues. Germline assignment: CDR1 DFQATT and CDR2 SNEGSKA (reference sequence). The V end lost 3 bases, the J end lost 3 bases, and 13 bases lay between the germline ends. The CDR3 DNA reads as TGCAGTGCTAGGGCTGCTTACGGAACAGATACGCAGTATTTT. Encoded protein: CSARAAYGTDTQYF.

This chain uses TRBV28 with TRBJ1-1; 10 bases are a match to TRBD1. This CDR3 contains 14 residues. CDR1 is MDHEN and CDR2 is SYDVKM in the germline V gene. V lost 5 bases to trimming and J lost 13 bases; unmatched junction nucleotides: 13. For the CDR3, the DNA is TGTGCCAGCAGTCCTCCGACGACAGGGGGCTCGGGTTTCTTT. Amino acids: CASSPPTTGGSGFF. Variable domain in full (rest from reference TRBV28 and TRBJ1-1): DVKVTQSSRYLVKRTGEKVFLECVQDMDHENMFWYRQDPGLGLRLIYFSYDVKMKEKGDIPEGYSVSREKKERFSLILESASTNQTSMYLCASSPPTTGGSGFFGQGTRLTVV.